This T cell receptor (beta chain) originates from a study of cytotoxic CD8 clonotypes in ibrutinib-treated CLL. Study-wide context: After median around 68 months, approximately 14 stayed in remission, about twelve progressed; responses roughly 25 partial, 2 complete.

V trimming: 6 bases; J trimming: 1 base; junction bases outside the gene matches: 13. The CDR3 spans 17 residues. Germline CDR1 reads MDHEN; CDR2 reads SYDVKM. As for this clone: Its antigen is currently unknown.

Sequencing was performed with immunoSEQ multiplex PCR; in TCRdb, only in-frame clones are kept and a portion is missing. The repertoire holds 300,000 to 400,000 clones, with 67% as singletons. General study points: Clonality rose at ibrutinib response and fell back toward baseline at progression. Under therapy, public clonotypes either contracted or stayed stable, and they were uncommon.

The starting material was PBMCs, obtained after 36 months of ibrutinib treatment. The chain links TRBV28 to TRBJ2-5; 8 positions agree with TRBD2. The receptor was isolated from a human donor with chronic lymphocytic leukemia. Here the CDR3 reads CASSRTGLVGVQETQYF. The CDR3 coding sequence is TGTGCCAGCAGCCGAACGGGACTAGTTGGGGTCCAAGAGACCCAGTACTTC.